This T cell receptor beta chain was identified during a study of blood T cell repertoires in COVID-19. Study background: Samples representing acute and convalescent COVID-19 were sourced from the United States, Italy and Spain. The cDNA or gDNA used as material had been derived from T cells, B-cell-depleted T cells, or PBMCs.

Trimming at V came to 7 bases and at J to 4 bases, leaving 15 bases not matched to a gene. This CDR3 is 17 amino acids long. CDR1 and CDR2 from the germline V gene are LGHDT and YNNKEL (reference sequence). Per the original methods: Scientists estimated how many nucleated cells there were by amplifying reference gene primers. The assay was immunoSEQ multiplex PCR, and TCRdb's table has in-frame clones only and misses some. V, J and clone size derive from that table, while D and trimming were established from the DNA sequence. The sample carries about 190,000 clones, around 85% recorded once. The rearrangement uses TRBV3-1 (or the pseudogene TRBV3-2) and TRBJ1-3; 8 bases are shared with TRBD1. The sample was peripheral blood. This TCR was recovered from a man in his thirties or forties with acute or convalescent COVID-19. The CDR3 DNA is TGTGCCAGCACCTACAGGATCCGAGGGACAGGCGGAAACACCATATATTTT. Amino acids: CASTYRIRGTGGNTIYF.